The TCR beta chain under discussion was sequenced for a study of OX40 agonist ivuxolimab in advanced cancers. Background on the study: An agonistic anti-OX40 (CD134) antibody, ivuxolimab, was used to treat the patients. Overall study results and limits: Average numbers of expanded clones were greater in CD8+ T cells than in CD4+.

The assay was immunoSEQ multiplex PCR, and TCRdb's table has in-frame clones only and misses some. The data hold over 80,000 clones, with around 90% observed a single time. The germline gives CDR1 LNHDA, CDR2 SQIVND (reference sequence). The CDR3 has 16 residues. With V trimmed by 5 bases and J by 2 bases, 5 bases remained unmatched. Note on this clone: Its specificity is not known.

The rearrangement uses TRBV19 and TRBJ2-7; 14 nucleotides match TRBD2. The receptor was isolated from an adult with an advanced solid tumor such as melanoma, head and neck, liver or kidney cancer. Material: CD4+ or CD8+ T cells sorted from blood, obtained in a trial of the OX40 agonist ivuxolimab. CDR3 amino acids: CASSSPGLAGAYEQYF. CDR3 DNA: TGTGCCAGTAGTTCCCCGGGACTAGCGGGGGCCTACGAGCAGTACTTC. Filled out from reference TRBV19 and TRBJ2-7, the complete variable domain reads DGGITQSPKYLFRKEGQNVTLSCEQNLNHDAMYWYRQDPGQGLRLIYYSQIVNDFQKGDIAEGYSVSREKKESFPLTVTSAQKNPTAFYLCASSSPGLAGAYEQYFGPGTRLTVT.